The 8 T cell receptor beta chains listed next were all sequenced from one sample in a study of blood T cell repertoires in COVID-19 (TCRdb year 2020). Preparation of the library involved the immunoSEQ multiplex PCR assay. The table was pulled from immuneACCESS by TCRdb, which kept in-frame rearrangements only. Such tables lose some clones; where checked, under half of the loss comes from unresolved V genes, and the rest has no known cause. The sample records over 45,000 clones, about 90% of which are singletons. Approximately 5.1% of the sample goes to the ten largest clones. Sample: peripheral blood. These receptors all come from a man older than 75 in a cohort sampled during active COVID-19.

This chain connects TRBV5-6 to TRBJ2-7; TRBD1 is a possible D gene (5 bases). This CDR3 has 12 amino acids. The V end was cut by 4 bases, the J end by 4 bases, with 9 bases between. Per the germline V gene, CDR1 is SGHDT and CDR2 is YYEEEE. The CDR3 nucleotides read TGTGCCAGCAGCCGACAGCTATACGAGCAGTACTTC. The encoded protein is CASSRQLYEQYF.

CDR3 DNA sequence: TGCGCCAGCAGCCGGGACAATTTAGGGAACACCGGGGAGCTGTTTTTT. Translating it yields CASSRDNLGNTGELFF. This chain links TRBV5-1 with TRBJ2-2; D may be TRBD1 (6 bases). Trimming left V 4 bases short and J 1 base short, with 14 bases between. CDR1 is SGHRS and CDR2 is YFSETQ in the germline V gene. The CDR3 has 16 amino acids.

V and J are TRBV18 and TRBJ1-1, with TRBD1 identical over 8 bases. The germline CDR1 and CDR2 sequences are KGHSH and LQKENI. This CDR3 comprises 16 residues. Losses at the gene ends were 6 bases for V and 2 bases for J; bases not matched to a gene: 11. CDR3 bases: TGTGCCAGCTCCCTAGGACAGGGACGGGGAAACACTGAAGCTTTCTTT. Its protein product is CASSLGQGRGNTEAFF.

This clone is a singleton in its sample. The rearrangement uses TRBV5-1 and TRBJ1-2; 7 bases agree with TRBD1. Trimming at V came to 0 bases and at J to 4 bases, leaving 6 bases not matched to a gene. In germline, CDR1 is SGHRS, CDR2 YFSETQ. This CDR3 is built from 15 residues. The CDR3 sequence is CASSLGQGIPYGYTF. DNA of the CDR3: TGCGCCAGCAGCTTGGGACAGGGCATCCCCTATGGCTACACCTTC.

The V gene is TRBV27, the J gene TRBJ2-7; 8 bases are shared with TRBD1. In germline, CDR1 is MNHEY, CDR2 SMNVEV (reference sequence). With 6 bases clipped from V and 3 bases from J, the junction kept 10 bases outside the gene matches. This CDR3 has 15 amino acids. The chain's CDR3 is CASRLKGQAGYEQYF. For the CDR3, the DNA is TGTGCCAGCAGGCTAAAGGGACAGGCGGGCTACGAGCAGTACTTC.

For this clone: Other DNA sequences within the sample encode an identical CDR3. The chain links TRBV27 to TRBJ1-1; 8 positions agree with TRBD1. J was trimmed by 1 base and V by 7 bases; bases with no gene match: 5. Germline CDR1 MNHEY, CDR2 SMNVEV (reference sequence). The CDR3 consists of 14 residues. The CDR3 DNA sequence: TGTGCCAGCAATCGACAGGGGCCGAACACTGAAGCTTTCTTT. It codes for CASNRQGPNTEAFF.

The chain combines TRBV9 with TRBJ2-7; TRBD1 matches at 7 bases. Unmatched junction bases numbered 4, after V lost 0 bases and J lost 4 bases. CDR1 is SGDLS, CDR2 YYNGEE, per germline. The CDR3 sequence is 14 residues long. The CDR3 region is CASSVGDSRYEQYF. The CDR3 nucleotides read TGTGCCAGCAGCGTAGGGGACAGTCGTTACGAGCAGTACTTC.

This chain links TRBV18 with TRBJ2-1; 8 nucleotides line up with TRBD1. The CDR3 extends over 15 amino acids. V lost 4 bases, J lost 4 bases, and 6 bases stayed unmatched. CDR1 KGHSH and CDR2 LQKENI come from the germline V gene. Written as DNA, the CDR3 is TGTGCCAGCTCACTTGGGACAGGAATGTACAATGAGCAGTTCTTC. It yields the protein CASSLGTGMYNEQFF.